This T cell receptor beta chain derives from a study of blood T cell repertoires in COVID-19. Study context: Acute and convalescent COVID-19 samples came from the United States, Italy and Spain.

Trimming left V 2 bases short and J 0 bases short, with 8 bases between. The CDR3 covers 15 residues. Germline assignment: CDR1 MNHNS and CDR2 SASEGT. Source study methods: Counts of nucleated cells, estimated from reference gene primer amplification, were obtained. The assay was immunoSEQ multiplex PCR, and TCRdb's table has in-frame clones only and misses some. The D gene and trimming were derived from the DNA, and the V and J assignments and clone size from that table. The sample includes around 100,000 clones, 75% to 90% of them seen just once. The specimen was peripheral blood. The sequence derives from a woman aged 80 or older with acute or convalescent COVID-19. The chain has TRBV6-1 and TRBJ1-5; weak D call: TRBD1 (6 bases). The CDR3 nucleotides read TGTGCCAGCAGTGAACAGGGGCGTAGCAATCAGCCCCAGCATTTT. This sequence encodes CASSEQGRSNQPQHF.